The 17 T cell receptor beta chains below all came from one sample that was sequenced in a study of naive and memory T cell subsets. The beta constant-region primer was an equimolar mix of two oligonucleotides covering TRBC1 and TRBC2. One entry per CDR3 protein results from TCRdb running MiXCR on the UMI-ligation and nested PCR reads. The sample lists 81,000 or so distinct CDR3 sequences, 5.5% to 8.5% seen once, with about 1.6% in the top ten. The material sequenced was central memory CD4+ T cells from blood. The origin of the receptors is a human donor in good health.

This clonotype was detected a few times. A much larger clone lies one base from this, so it may be a read error. V and J are TRBV6-1 and TRBJ2-7; D gene uncertain. The germline V gene has CDR1 MNHNS and CDR2 SASEGT. Trimming stripped 6 bases from V and 5 bases from J, with 11 bases between. The CDR3 length is 12 residues. The CDR3 bases are TGTGCCAGCAGAAAATGGACCCACGAGCAGTACTTC. Translating gives CASRKWTHEQYF.

This clonotype was detected ten times or more. V gene TRBV6-2 or TRBV6-3 combines with J gene TRBJ2-7, with 10 bases matching TRBD2. The junction had 9 bases not matched to a gene; V was cut back by 2 bases and J by 2 bases. The germline gives CDR1 MNHEY, CDR2 SVGEGT. The CDR3 contains 17 residues. CDR3 in DNA: TGTGCCAGCAGTTACGGATCGACTAGCGGGCTCACCTACGAGCAGTACTTC. Its translation: CASSYGSTSGLTYEQYF.

This clonotype has a count of ten or more. J is TRBJ2-4 and V is TRBV20-1; 7 bases agree with TRBD1. Per the germline V gene, CDR1 is DFQATT and CDR2 is SNEGSKA (reference sequence). The CDR3 is 17 residues long. V lost 2 bases and J lost 0; bases outside the gene matches: 10. In DNA, the CDR3 is TGCAGTGCTAGACCCTACGACAGGGCACTAGCCAAAAACATTCAGTACTTC. Its protein is CSARPYDRALAKNIQYF.

In its sample, this clonotype was seen many times. The chain recombines TRBV20-1 with TRBJ2-6; D might be TRBD1 or TRBD2, each matching 5 bases. Trimming stripped 6 bases from V and 0 bases from J, with 12 bases between. The CDR3 runs 15 residues. CDR1 DFQATT and CDR2 SNEGSKA come from the germline V gene (reference sequence). In DNA form, the CDR3 reads TGCAGTGCCCGGGACCGAGGCTCTGGGGCCAACGTCCTGACTTTC. This codes for CSARDRGSGANVLTF.

The table lists this clonotype with many counts. The chain links TRBV15 to TRBJ1-2, with TRBD1 as a possible D gene (5 bases). Germline-derived CDR1 and CDR2 are LNHNV and YYDKDF (reference sequence). The CDR3 totals 14 residues. Trimming stripped 1 base from V and 5 bases from J, with 11 bases between. This chain's CDR3 is CATSRVGRDYGYTF. CDR3 coding DNA: TGTGCCACCAGCAGAGTGGGACGAGATTATGGCTACACCTTC.

This clonotype was observed many times. This chain connects TRBV28 to TRBJ2-3, with D perhaps matching TRBD2 (6 bases). This CDR3 has 15 amino acids. Trimming removed 5 bases from V and 4 bases from J, with 16 bases in between. Germline CDR1 reads MDHEN; CDR2 reads SYDVKM. Here the CDR3 DNA reads TGTGCCAGCAGTGTCGCGGGGACGGCTTCAGATACGCAGTATTTT. Translation gives CASSVAGTASDTQYF. The entire variable domain, with the rest obtained from reference TRBV28 and TRBJ2-3, is as follows: DVKVTQSSRYLVKRTGEKVFLECVQDMDHENMFWYRQDPGLGLRLIYFSYDVKMKEKGDIPEGYSVSREKKERFSLILESASTNQTSMYLCASSVAGTASDTQYFGPGTRLTVL.

This clonotype has at least ten counts. This chain uses TRBV29-1 with TRBJ2-5, with TRBD2 matching 8 bases. Germline assignment: CDR1 SQVTM and CDR2 ANQGSEA. This CDR3 contains 14 residues. The V and J ends lost 7 bases and 5 bases, in that order; junction bases with no gene match: 12. The CDR3 DNA follows: TGCAGCGCCGTGGGACTAGTTGAACGGGAGACCCAGTACTTC. Amino acids: CSAVGLVERETQYF.

There are many counts of this clonotype. The chain joins TRBV2 to TRBJ2-2; 7 positions match TRBD2. V lost 6 bases to trimming and J lost 6 bases; unmatched junction nucleotides: 13. The CDR3 is 16 amino acids. Germline-derived CDR1 and CDR2 are SNHLY and FYNNEI. The CDR3 DNA reads as TGTGCCAGCAGAAAAGGTTTACTAGCGTTATCCGGGGAGCTGTTTTTT. It translates to CASRKGLLALSGELFF.

This clonotype was observed at least ten times. The CDR3 sequence is CASSLAAHQGTEAFF. CDR3 nucleotide sequence: TGTGCCAGCAGCTTAGCGGCTCACCAAGGGACTGAAGCTTTCTTT. The chain is built from TRBV7-2 and TRBJ1-1, with no clear D. The ends were cut back, 0 bases at V and 5 bases at J, with 13 bases in the middle. The CDR3 runs 15 residues. The V gene's germline CDR1 is SGHTA and CDR2 FQGNSA.

The J gene is TRBJ2-1, the V gene TRBV18, with a possible D match to TRBD2 (6 bases). The germline V gene has CDR1 KGHSH and CDR2 LQKENI. V gave up 5 bases and J gave up 5 bases, with 13 bases separating them. This CDR3 has 14 amino acids. In DNA, the CDR3 is TGTGCCAGCTCAAACCGGGACTGGCACAATGAGCAGTTCTTC. Translated: CASSNRDWHNEQFF.

This clonotype was detected many times. The V gene is TRBV7-2, the J gene TRBJ2-5; a possible D gene is TRBD2 (5 bases). CDR3 length: 13 residues. Germline V gene lookup returns CDR1 SGHTA and CDR2 FQGNSA. V lost 5 bases, J lost 5 bases, and 12 bases lay in between. The CDR3 region is CASSEGLMETQYF. Here the CDR3 DNA reads TGTGCCAGCAGCGAAGGACTGATGGAGACCCAGTACTTC.

This clonotype was found many times. The V call is TRBV27, the J call TRBJ1-5, with D uncertain. The ends were cut back, 6 bases at V and 0 bases at J, with 6 bases in the middle. Germline V gives CDR1 MNHEY, CDR2 SMNVEV (reference sequence). The CDR3 length is 13 residues. CDR3 protein: CASSPYSNQPQHF. The CDR3 nucleotides are TGTGCCAGCAGCCCCTATAGCAATCAGCCCCAGCATTTT.

The rearrangement joins TRBV9 to TRBJ2-2; D remains unclear. The CDR3 is made up of 14 amino acids. Germline V gene lookup returns CDR1 SGDLS and CDR2 YYNGEE. V lost 0 bases to trimming and J lost 1 base, with 4 bases between them. CDR3 bases: TGTGCCAGCAGCGTAGTTGGGAACACCGGGGAGCTGTTTTTT. Translation: CASSVVGNTGELFF.

This clonotype came up many times. The chain carries TRBV2 and TRBJ1-1, with TRBD1 matching 8 bases. The CDR3 sequence is 15 residues long. Germline V gene data show CDR1 as SNHLY and CDR2 as FYNNEI. The V and J ends lost 8 bases and 1 base, in that order; junction bases with no gene match: 9. This CDR3 is CASSTRTGKNTEAFF. CDR3 nucleotide sequence: TGTGCCAGCTCCACGAGGACAGGGAAGAACACTGAAGCTTTCTTT.

The rearrangement links TRBV4-2 to TRBJ2-1; D is unclear. From germline, CDR1 is LGHNA and CDR2 YNFKEQ. V lost 0 bases to trimming and J lost 8 bases, with 11 bases between them. This CDR3 comprises 14 residues. The CDR3: CASSQDRLSDEQFF. The CDR3, as DNA: TGTGCCAGCAGCCAAGATCGACTCTCGGATGAGCAGTTCTTC.

This clonotype appeared a few times. V usage is TRBV7-8 and J usage is TRBJ2-5, with TRBD2 as a possible D gene (5 bases). Trimming left V 2 bases short and J 2 bases short, with 9 bases between. The CDR3 is 14 residues long. Germline CDR1 reads SGHVS; CDR2 reads FQNEAQ. The CDR3 DNA reads TGTGCCAGCAGCTTATCGGGGAAGCAAGAGACCCAGTACTTC. Protein: CASSLSGKQETQYF.

This clonotype has more than one count but fewer than ten. The rearrangement joins TRBV7-9 to TRBJ2-3, with D unresolved. In germline, CDR1 is SEHNR, CDR2 FQNEAQ (reference sequence). V was shortened by 4 bases and J by 1 base, with 12 bases between the two germline ends. CDR3 length: 15 amino acids. The CDR3 loop is CASSSQSARTDTQYF. The CDR3, as DNA: TGTGCCAGCAGCTCCCAGAGTGCGCGCACAGATACGCAGTATTTT.